This TCR beta chain was sequenced during a study of T cells after posttransplantation cyclophosphamide. General study findings and limits: After PTCy, TRB diversity resembled that of CNI/methotrexate controls. Later blood repertoires were often dominated by clones from the donor CD8+ memory compartment. Skin or GI-infiltrating T cells shared few TRB sequences with blood.

A word on this clone: The antigen is unknown.

Cyclophosphamide on days +3 and +4 followed busulfan-fludarabine conditioning and a marrow graft. Clones were sequenced by immunoSEQ multiplex PCR, and TCRdb holds only the in-frame ones, with some missing. Seen here are around 9,000 clones, 85% observed once, and the top ten hold less than 30%. Trimming shortened V by 4 bases and J by 2 bases, and 14 bases separated the two germline ends. Germline V CDR1 and CDR2: SEHNR, FQNEAQ (reference sequence). This CDR3 has 15 amino acids. The sample here was PBMCs, taken after allogeneic stem cell transplant with posttransplant cyclophosphamide. The genes are TRBV7-9 and TRBJ2-5; D possibly corresponds to TRBD1 (6 bases). The receptor was isolated from a female patient aged 40-50 years who received an allogeneic stem cell transplant from an unrelated donor, was CMV-positive, and had no GVHD. The T cells may come from the graft donor. The CDR3 sequence: CASSSGAGVQETQYF. The CDR3 bases are TGTGCCAGCAGCTCCGGGGCAGGGGTTCAAGAGACCCAGTACTTC.